This TCR beta chain was sequenced for a study of T cell repertoires in cytomegalovirus infection. General study findings and limits: CMV-specific TCR beta clonotypes restricted by HLA-C dominated the ex vivo response.

As to this clonotype: What it binds is not known.

Each CDR3 protein is one row after TCRdb ran MiXCR on the reads. The sample records over 250,000 distinct CDR3 sequences, 22% being singletons. Germline-derived CDR1 and CDR2 are LNHDA and SQIVND (reference sequence). The CDR3 is made up of 11 amino acids. The germline V and J ends were trimmed by 6 bases and 4 bases, with 6 bases remaining between them. This rearrangement joins TRBV19 to TRBJ2-5; D uncertain. Source: cultured PBMCs, taken from culture after CMV antigen stimulation. This clonotype was obtained from a human donor in good health (CMV status not recorded). Some clones in this sample may be carry-over from other donors' samples. The CDR3 protein is CASSQSETQYF. CDR3 bases: TGTGCCAGTAGCCAATCAGAGACCCAGTACTTC.